This T cell receptor (beta chain) was captured in a study of T cells in Graves' hyperthyroidism and ophthalmopathy. The study, taken as a whole, reports: Most expanded thyroid clonotypes above 0.001 also appeared in blood. A 13 V-J model separated ophthalmopathy from stable hyperthyroidism.

The CDR3 extends over 14 amino acids. Germline V gene data show CDR1 as SGHRS and CDR2 as YFSETQ. The V gene lost 5 bases and the J gene lost 3 bases, with 14 bases spanning the gap. RNA transcripts yielded amplified TCR beta CDR3 regions. The HTBI primer set drove a first-round RT-PCR of the TCR CDR3. TCRdb reanalysed the multiplex PCR reads using MiXCR and keeps one entry per CDR3 protein. The repertoire includes about 590,000 distinct CDR3 sequences, 15% to 17% of them detected once, and around 7.3% sits in the top ten. On this clonotype: What it recognizes is unknown.

The gene calls are TRBV5-1 and TRBJ1-1, with D unresolved. The sequence came from a woman aged 30 to 39 with Graves' hyperthyroidism. The sequenced sample was blood. The CDR3 bases are TGCGCCAGCAGGACCCGGACGGCAGACACTGAAGCTTTCTTT. Amino acids: CASRTRTADTEAFF.